This entry lists 13 T cell receptor beta chains sequenced from one sample in a study of blood T cell repertoires in COVID-19. Libraries were prepared by immunoSEQ multiplex PCR; TCRdb keeps only in-frame clonotypes and omits some of them. The sample comprises about 150,000 clones, about 85% of which are singletons, and over 3.5% rests with the top ten. The sample was peripheral blood. These receptors all stem from a woman aged 55-70 years with active or convalescent COVID-19.

This rearrangement joins TRBV6-6 to TRBJ1-5; possibly TRBD1 for D (6 bases). The CDR3 is 14 amino acids. V lost 6 bases to trimming and J lost 0 bases, with 9 bases between them. Germline assignment: CDR1 MNHNY and CDR2 SVGAGI (reference sequence). CDR3 in amino acids: CASSWTDSNQPQHF. The CDR3 coding sequence is TGTGCCAGCAGCTGGACAGATAGCAATCAGCCCCAGCATTTT.

The CDR3, as DNA: TGTGCCAGCAGCCGCGCCACAGATACGCAGTATTTT. Amino acid sequence: CASSRATDTQYF. The chain uses TRBV3-1 (or the pseudogene TRBV3-2) and TRBJ2-3, with D unresolved. The CDR3 runs to 12 residues. V lost 4 bases and J lost 2, with 4 bases in between. In germline, CDR1 is LGHDT, CDR2 YNNKEL (reference sequence).

The V and J genes are TRBV7-2 and TRBJ2-3, with D hard to call. The CDR3 extends over 14 amino acids. Germline values: CDR1 SGHTA, CDR2 FQGNSA. Trimming took off 3 bases at V and 5 bases at J, with 12 bases between the two ends. DNA for the CDR3: TGTGCCAGCAGCTTCCGGGTTTCTTTAGATACGCAGTATTTT. The encoded protein is CASSFRVSLDTQYF.

The CDR3 coding sequence is TGTGCCAGCAGTCCCATAACAGGGATGAGCACAGATACGCAGTATTTT. It specifies CASSPITGMSTDTQYF. This rearrangement joins TRBV2 to TRBJ2-3, with D perhaps matching TRBD1 (6 bases). This CDR3 comprises 16 residues. Germline CDR1 SNHLY, CDR2 FYNNEI. V was pared by 5 bases and J by 0 bases, with 15 bases between.

The CDR3 sequence: CASSNREVGEAFF. CDR3 coding DNA: TGTGCCAGCAGCAACAGGGAAGTTGGTGAAGCTTTCTTT. The chain uses TRBV2 and TRBJ1-1, with a weak D call TRBD1 (6 bases). This CDR3 has 13 amino acids. Trimming cost V 6 bases and J 7 bases, with 15 bases left between them. Per the germline V gene, CDR1 is SNHLY and CDR2 is FYNNEI.

This chain links TRBV4-1 with TRBJ1-2; D is unresolved. Trimming stripped 0 bases from V and 7 bases from J, with 15 bases between. Germline lookup yields CDR1 MGHRA and CDR2 YSYEKL. The CDR3 extends over 15 amino acids. DNA of the CDR3: TGCGCCAGCAGCCAAGAAGAGGATTCACCCACTGGCTACACCTTC. It is translated as CASSQEEDSPTGYTF.

The chain couples TRBV4-3 to TRBJ1-2; D might be TRBD1 (5 bases). There are 16 residues in the CDR3. The germline V gene encodes CDR1 LGHNA and CDR2 YSLEER. V lost 0 bases and J lost 2, with 13 bases in between. The CDR3 DNA is TGCGCCAGCAGCCAAGATCATGCAGGGAACAACTATGGCTACACCTTC. Translation gives CASSQDHAGNNYGYTF.

The chain joins TRBV10-1 to TRBJ1-2, with 7 positions matching TRBD1. Germline values: CDR1 WNHNN, CDR2 SYGVQD (reference sequence). There are 15 residues in the CDR3. The V and J ends lost 3 bases and 2 bases, in that order; junction bases with no gene match: 6. In DNA, the CDR3 is TGCGCCAGCAGTGACTCTAGGGGGCTGAACTATGGCTACACCTTC. It codes for CASSDSRGLNYGYTF.

In this sample, this clone turned up once. This chain uses TRBV5-5 with TRBJ2-3; D is ambiguous. Trimming pared 3 bases from V and 2 bases from J, leaving 10 bases between. CDR1 and CDR2 (germline): SGHKS, YYEKEE (reference sequence). The CDR3 covers 14 residues. CDR3 sequence reads: CASSSRHSTDTQYF. CDR3 bases: TGTGCCAGCAGCTCCAGACATTCCACAGATACGCAGTATTTT.

The J gene is TRBJ2-3, the V gene TRBV18, with TRBD1 matching over 7 bases. V was pared by 8 bases and J by 2 bases, with 4 bases of the junction left unmatched. The CDR3 is 13 amino acids. CDR1 is KGHSH and CDR2 is LQKENI in the germline V gene. The CDR3 region has the DNA TGTGCCAGCCAGGGACAGTACACAGATACGCAGTATTTT. Its translation: CASQGQYTDTQYF.

The J gene is TRBJ1-2, the V gene TRBV6-1; D ambiguous. Germline V gives CDR1 MNHNS, CDR2 SASEGT. The length of the CDR3 is 17 residues. The V gene lost 4 bases and the J gene lost 3 bases, with 21 bases spanning the gap. The CDR3 DNA sequence: TGTGCCAGCAGTGGGAGGGAGGGCCTCGGGCTACACTATGGCTACACCTTC. This sequence encodes CASSGREGLGLHYGYTF.

This chain connects TRBV18 to TRBJ2-7, with unresolved D. CDR3 size: 13 residues. CDR1 is KGHSH, CDR2 LQKENI, per germline. Trimming stripped 4 bases from V and 2 bases from J, with 9 bases between. CDR3 sequence (DNA): TGTGCCAGCTCACTTGACGGAGCCTACGAGCAGTACTTC. This encodes CASSLDGAYEQYF.

The chain carries TRBV6-2 or TRBV6-3 and TRBJ2-7, with a tentative D call TRBD2 (5 bases). V lost 0 bases to trimming and J lost 4 bases, with 10 bases between them. The CDR3 spans 14 residues. Germline CDR1 is MNHEY and CDR2 is SVGEGT. The CDR3 protein is CASSYSIGGYEQYF. In DNA form, the CDR3 reads TGTGCCAGCAGTTACTCGATAGGCGGGTACGAGCAGTACTTC.